This T cell receptor (beta chain) originates from a study of B cell selection in AIRE deficiency. Trimming took off 7 bases at V and 2 bases at J, with 16 bases between the two ends. CDR1 ENHRY and CDR2 SYGVKD come from the germline V gene. This CDR3 region has 15 residues. Overall study findings and caveats: With only TCRbeta sequenced, about 40% of shared healthy Treg sequences overlapped Tconv.

Using immunoSEQ multiplex PCR, the repertoire was profiled, and TCRdb retains in-frame clones only, with some absent. The profile covers about 25,000 clones, with around 97% appearing a single time and about 0.2% taken by the ten largest. CD4+CD127+ cells were sorted as the conventional CD4 T cells. As for this clone: Antigen unknown.

The chain combines TRBV10-3 with TRBJ2-3; no clear D. The TCR sequence derives from a human donor with AIRE deficiency. The sample was conventional CD4+ T cells sorted from PBMCs. CDR3 in DNA: TGTGCCATCAAAGTCGGCACCGGGTCCACAGATACGCAGTATTTT. Its protein product is CAIKVGTGSTDTQYF.